This T cell receptor beta chain was obtained from a study of CD8+CD57+ T cells in acquired aplastic anemia. In regard to this clonotype: What it binds is unknown.

The CDR3 is 13 amino acids. Germline V gene sequence: CDR1 LNHNV, CDR2 YYDKDF (reference sequence). With V trimmed by 3 bases and J by 14 bases, 8 bases remained unmatched. Whoever was chosen for sequencing had shown CD8+CD57+ cell expansion by flow cytometry. The enrolled patients all had severe acquired aplastic anemia. Overall study findings and caveats: For CD8+ Simpson's diversity, patients and controls showed no significant difference.

Genomic DNA, the template, was used for profiling of the TCR beta VDJ and CDR3. Via MiXCR, TCRdb re-called the reads, giving one row per CDR3 protein. Seen here are 150,000 to 200,000 distinct CDR3 sequences, less than 60% observed once, and the top ten hold about 1.8%. This sequence originates from a human donor with aplastic anemia. The genes are TRBV15 and TRBJ1-4; 8 bases align to TRBD1. Sequencing was done on a sample of sorted CD4+, CD8+, or CD8+CD57+ T cells (not recorded which) from PBMCs. The DNA for the CDR3 is TGTGCCACCAGCAGTTATGGAGACAGGGGTCTGTTTTTT. Encoded protein: CATSSYGDRGLFF.